These T cell receptor beta chains were read from a single sample in a study of PD-1 blockade in classical Hodgkin lymphoma. TCRdb's table, derived via immunoSEQ multiplex PCR, lists solely in-frame clones and lacks some. The table lists tens of thousands of clones, roughly 78% of them singletons. The sequencing here drew on peripheral blood mononuclear cells (PBMCs), taken at baseline. These receptors all stem from a human donor with classical Hodgkin lymphoma. CDR3s include the opening cysteine and the closing phenylalanine or tryptophan. Fields, in order: CDR3 length, V gene, clone size, J gene, D gene, CDR3 protein, CDR3 DNA. A D gene is named only where the DNA matches it firmly. Clone sizes are given selectively: once, few, many, or a class where the clone is expanded.

CDR3 length: 15; V gene: TRBV10-3; clone size: .; J gene: TRBJ1-1; D gene: .; CDR3 protein: CAIRSTGTMNTEAFF; CDR3 DNA: TGTGCCATCAGGTCGACAGGCACTATGAACACTGAAGCTTTCTTT
CDR3 length: 13; V gene: TRBV5-4; clone size: .; J gene: TRBJ2-3; D gene: .; CDR3 protein: CASSPHQGDTQYF; CDR3 DNA: TGTGCCAGCAGCCCTCACCAGGGGGATACGCAGTATTTT
CDR3 length: 17; V gene: TRBV11-2; clone size: .; J gene: TRBJ2-3; D gene: TRBD2; CDR3 protein: CASSFPVAGSRTDTQYF; CDR3 DNA: TGTGCCAGCAGCTTCCCGGTAGCGGGCAGCCGCACAGATACGCAGTATTTT
CDR3 length: 14; V gene: TRBV13; clone size: .; J gene: TRBJ2-1; D gene: .; CDR3 protein: CASSLGNSPAGQFF; CDR3 DNA: TGTGCCAGCAGCTTAGGCAACTCCCCGGCAGGGCAGTTCTTC
CDR3 length: 15; V gene: TRBV11-1; clone size: .; J gene: TRBJ1-1; D gene: TRBD1; CDR3 protein: CASSFDRGRNTEAFF; CDR3 DNA: TGTGCCAGCAGCTTCGACAGGGGGCGAAACACTGAAGCTTTCTTT
CDR3 length: 14; V gene: TRBV7-2; clone size: .; J gene: TRBJ2-2; D gene: .; CDR3 protein: CASSLSRDTGELFF; CDR3 DNA: TGTGCCAGCAGCTTAAGTCGGGACACCGGGGAGCTGTTTTTT
CDR3 length: 14; V gene: TRBV5-6; clone size: .; J gene: TRBJ1-4; D gene: .; CDR3 protein: CASSWGDPREKLFF; CDR3 DNA: TGTGCCAGCAGCTGGGGGGACCCTCGTGAAAAACTGTTTTTT
CDR3 length: 13; V gene: TRBV5-8; clone size: .; J gene: TRBJ1-5; D gene: .; CDR3 protein: CASSLGLKEPQHF; CDR3 DNA: TGTGCCAGCAGCTTGGGACTAAAGGAACCCCAGCATTTT
CDR3 length: 14; V gene: TRBV9; clone size: .; J gene: TRBJ2-3; D gene: .; CDR3 protein: CASSVGLQGDTQYF; CDR3 DNA: TGTGCCAGCAGCGTAGGGCTACAAGGAGATACGCAGTATTTT
CDR3 length: 14; V gene: TRBV19; clone size: .; J gene: TRBJ2-7; D gene: TRBD2; CDR3 protein: CASSIGGVSYEQYF; CDR3 DNA: TGTGCCAGTAGTATTGGGGGGGTCTCCTACGAGCAGTACTTC
CDR3 length: 14; V gene: TRBV9; clone size: .; J gene: TRBJ1-2; D gene: .; CDR3 protein: CASSGTRRGSGYTF; CDR3 DNA: TGTGCCAGCAGCGGAACACGGCGGGGGTCTGGCTACACCTTC
CDR3 length: 14; V gene: TRBV5-1; clone size: .; J gene: TRBJ2-7; D gene: .; CDR3 protein: CASSLWPGTYEQYF; CDR3 DNA: TGCGCCAGCAGCTTGTGGCCAGGGACCTACGAGCAGTACTTC
CDR3 length: 16; V gene: TRBV6-5; clone size: .; J gene: TRBJ1-3; D gene: .; CDR3 protein: CASSYSDWGTGNTIYF; CDR3 DNA: TGTGCCAGCAGTTATTCCGATTGGGGAACTGGAAACACCATATATTTT
CDR3 length: 12; V gene: TRBV7-9; clone size: .; J gene: TRBJ1-2; D gene: .; CDR3 protein: CASSLYRAGYTF; CDR3 DNA: TGTGCCAGCAGCTTATACAGGGCTGGCTACACCTTC
CDR3 length: 13; V gene: TRBV5-4; clone size: many; J gene: TRBJ1-2; D gene: .; CDR3 protein: CASSQGRTYGYTF; CDR3 DNA: TGTGCCAGCAGCCAGGGACGGACCTATGGCTACACCTTC
CDR3 length: 15; V gene: TRBV5-5; clone size: .; J gene: TRBJ2-7; D gene: .; CDR3 protein: CASSPPGFYSYEQYF; CDR3 DNA: TGTGCCAGCAGCCCCCCAGGATTCTACTCCTACGAGCAGTACTTC
CDR3 length: 16; V gene: TRBV19; clone size: .; J gene: TRBJ1-1; D gene: .; CDR3 protein: CASSRWEGRRNTEAFF; CDR3 DNA: TGTGCCAGCAGCCGGTGGGAGGGGAGGAGGAACACTGAAGCTTTCTTT
CDR3 length: 13; V gene: TRBV5-5; clone size: .; J gene: TRBJ2-5; D gene: .; CDR3 protein: CASSLVPQETQYF; CDR3 DNA: TGTGCCAGCAGCTTGGTGCCGCAAGAGACCCAGTACTTC
CDR3 length: 15; V gene: TRBV9; clone size: .; J gene: TRBJ2-5; D gene: TRBD1; CDR3 protein: CASSVTGGITETQYF; CDR3 DNA: TGTGCCAGCAGCGTGACAGGGGGAATTACGGAGACCCAGTACTTC
CDR3 length: 17; V gene: TRBV9; clone size: .; J gene: TRBJ1-6; D gene: .; CDR3 protein: CASSVGGGPSYNSPLHF; CDR3 DNA: TGTGCCAGCAGCGTTGGTGGGGGACCCTCCTATAATTCACCCCTCCACTTT
CDR3 length: 17; V gene: TRBV15; clone size: .; J gene: TRBJ2-3; D gene: .; CDR3 protein: CATSRDGGYRSTDTQYF; CDR3 DNA: TGTGCCACCAGCAGAGATGGGGGGTATAGAAGCACAGATACGCAGTATTTT
CDR3 length: 21; V gene: TRBV4-3; clone size: .; J gene: TRBJ2-3; D gene: TRBD2; CDR3 protein: CASSQDEVGLAGASGTDTQYF; CDR3 DNA: TGCGCCAGCAGCCAAGATGAGGTGGGACTAGCGGGGGCTTCCGGCACAGATACGCAGTATTTT
CDR3 length: 15; V gene: TRBV27; clone size: .; J gene: TRBJ1-2; D gene: TRBD1; CDR3 protein: CASSLSTGQGNGYTF; CDR3 DNA: TGTGCCAGCAGTTTATCGACCGGACAGGGAAATGGCTACACCTTC
CDR3 length: 16; V gene: TRBV5-6; clone size: .; J gene: TRBJ1-2; D gene: .; CDR3 protein: CASSRRLGPSNYGYTF; CDR3 DNA: TGTGCCAGCAGCCGTCGCCTGGGCCCCTCAAACTATGGCTACACCTTC
CDR3 length: 17; V gene: TRBV4-1; clone size: .; J gene: TRBJ1-2; D gene: .; CDR3 protein: CASSQDPPGAPLYGYTF; CDR3 DNA: TGCGCCAGCAGCCAAGATCCCCCGGGAGCGCCCCTCTATGGCTACACCTTC
CDR3 length: 13; V gene: TRBV9; clone size: .; J gene: TRBJ2-2; D gene: .; CDR3 protein: CASSVSGDGELFF; CDR3 DNA: TGTGCCAGCAGCGTTTCAGGGGACGGGGAGCTGTTTTTT
CDR3 length: 18; V gene: TRBV7-2; clone size: few; J gene: TRBJ2-1; D gene: TRBD2; CDR3 protein: CASSSGPGTSGPYNEQFF; CDR3 DNA: TGTGCCAGCAGCTCCGGTCCGGGAACTAGCGGCCCTTACAATGAGCAGTTCTTC
CDR3 length: 14; V gene: TRBV7-2; clone size: .; J gene: TRBJ1-4; D gene: .; CDR3 protein: CASSPQGDNEKLFF; CDR3 DNA: TGTGCCAGCAGCCCACAGGGAGATAATGAAAAACTGTTTTTT
CDR3 length: 12; V gene: TRBV7-2; clone size: .; J gene: TRBJ2-3; D gene: .; CDR3 protein: CASNVGADTQYF; CDR3 DNA: TGTGCCAGCAATGTGGGTGCAGATACGCAGTATTTT
CDR3 length: 12; V gene: TRBV9; clone size: .; J gene: TRBJ1-3; D gene: .; CDR3 protein: CASSPSGNTIYF; CDR3 DNA: TGTGCCAGCAGCCCCTCTGGAAACACCATATATTTT
CDR3 length: 12; V gene: TRBV6-1; clone size: .; J gene: TRBJ1-2; D gene: .; CDR3 protein: CGGGTTNYGYTF; CDR3 DNA: TGTGGGGGGGGCACAACTAACTATGGCTACACCTTC
CDR3 length: 13; V gene: TRBV27; clone size: .; J gene: TRBJ2-7; D gene: .; CDR3 protein: CASSFLNSYEQYF; CDR3 DNA: TGTGCCAGCAGTTTCCTAAACTCCTACGAGCAGTACTTC
CDR3 length: 17; V gene: TRBV11-2; clone size: .; J gene: TRBJ1-1; D gene: TRBD1; CDR3 protein: CASSLGPGQVKNTEAFF; CDR3 DNA: TGTGCCAGCAGCTTAGGCCCGGGACAGGTGAAGAACACTGAAGCTTTCTTT
CDR3 length: 14; V gene: TRBV7-2; clone size: .; J gene: TRBJ2-6; D gene: .; CDR3 protein: CASSQRGGANVLTF; CDR3 DNA: TGTGCCAGCAGCCAAAGAGGTGGGGCCAACGTCCTGACTTTC
CDR3 length: 15; V gene: TRBV6-5; clone size: .; J gene: TRBJ2-5; D gene: TRBD2; CDR3 protein: CASSPGLALKETQYF; CDR3 DNA: TGTGCCAGCAGTCCCGGACTAGCGTTGAAAGAGACCCAGTACTTC
CDR3 length: 15; V gene: TRBV6-7; clone size: few; J gene: TRBJ1-3; D gene: .; CDR3 protein: CASSSIRLFGNTIYF; CDR3 DNA: TGTGCCAGCAGTTCCATTAGGTTGTTCGGAAACACCATATATTTT
CDR3 length: 13; V gene: TRBV29-1; clone size: .; J gene: TRBJ2-7; D gene: .; CDR3 protein: CSVEVGKRSEQYF; CDR3 DNA: TGCAGCGTTGAAGTGGGGAAACGTAGCGAGCAGTACTTC
CDR3 length: 14; V gene: TRBV10-3; clone size: once; J gene: TRBJ2-3; D gene: TRBD2; CDR3 protein: CAISSGTSTDTQYF; CDR3 DNA: TGTGCCATCTCTAGCGGGACTAGCACAGATACGCAGTATTTT
CDR3 length: 15; V gene: TRBV10-3; clone size: .; J gene: TRBJ2-1; D gene: .; CDR3 protein: CAISAGQGGVNEQFF; CDR3 DNA: TGTGCCATCAGTGCCGGTCAGGGTGGGGTCAATGAGCAGTTCTTC
CDR3 length: 15; V gene: TRBV6-5; clone size: .; J gene: TRBJ2-7; D gene: .; CDR3 protein: CASSYSGRNLYEQYF; CDR3 DNA: TGTGCCAGCAGTTACTCGGGGAGGAACCTCTACGAGCAGTACTTC
CDR3 length: 14; V gene: TRBV7-9; clone size: .; J gene: TRBJ2-3; D gene: .; CDR3 protein: CASSLTVGVDTQYF; CDR3 DNA: TGTGCCAGCAGCTTAACGGTGGGGGTGGATACGCAGTATTTT
CDR3 length: 15; V gene: TRBV19; clone size: .; J gene: TRBJ1-1; D gene: .; CDR3 protein: CASSGGTRMNTEAFF; CDR3 DNA: TGTGCCAGTAGTGGGGGCACACGGATGAACACTGAAGCTTTCTTT
CDR3 length: 14; V gene: TRBV5-1; clone size: .; J gene: TRBJ2-1; D gene: .; CDR3 protein: CASSLQADLNEQFF; CDR3 DNA: TGCGCCAGCAGCTTGCAAGCGGACCTAAATGAGCAGTTCTTC
CDR3 length: 11; V gene: TRBV2; clone size: .; J gene: TRBJ2-7; D gene: .; CDR3 protein: CASSLVGLQYF; CDR3 DNA: TGTGCCAGCAGTCTTGTCGGGTTGCAGTACTTC
CDR3 length: 14; V gene: TRBV7-7; clone size: .; J gene: TRBJ2-5; D gene: TRBD1; CDR3 protein: CASSPRGGEGTQYF; CDR3 DNA: TGTGCCAGCAGCCCGCGAGGGGGCGAAGGGACCCAGTACTTC
CDR3 length: 15; V gene: TRBV4-3; clone size: .; J gene: TRBJ1-2; D gene: TRBD1; CDR3 protein: CASSQSGTGSDGYTF; CDR3 DNA: TGCGCCAGCAGCCAATCCGGGACAGGGTCGGATGGCTACACCTTC